This T cell receptor (beta chain) emerged from a study of radiation and T cells in renal cell carcinoma. Study findings and constraints: From baseline, blood top tumor clonotypes peaked at 2 weeks post-radiation.

Time point denoted: baseline pretreatment blood. Treatment specified: 15 Gy SBRT to primary tumor, nephrectomy 4 weeks later. Of note for this clone: Its antigen is unknown.

Trimming removed 0 bases from V and 6 bases from J; junction bases left unmatched: 6. The CDR3 runs to 14 residues. Per the germline V gene, CDR1 is GTSNPN and CDR2 is SVGIG (reference sequence). The protocol was immunoSEQ multiplex PCR, while the TCRdb copy is restricted to in-frame clones and leaves out a portion. The sample lists about 95,000 clones; 86% were seen once. This receptor was obtained from a man in his forties or fifties with renal cell carcinoma. The chain couples TRBV30 to TRBJ1-2; TRBD1 matches at 8 bases. The sample was blood, taken from a patient whose treatment included radiotherapy and nephrectomy. The chain's CDR3 is CAWSVRTGWNGYTF. The CDR3 DNA is TGTGCCTGGAGTGTACGGACAGGGTGGAATGGCTACACCTTC.